Here is one T cell receptor (beta chain) with its context. Its antigen is still unknown. Germline trimming cut 5 bases from V and 2 bases from J; bases unmatched to any gene: 1. This CDR3 has 14 residues. Germline V CDR1 and CDR2: DFQATT, SNEGSKA (reference sequence). These data belong to a study of identical twins. Study-wide results and caveats: Models underpredicted monozygotic twin sharing of out-of-frame TCR alpha.

TCRdb re-called the 5' RACE reads with MiXCR, one entry per CDR3 protein. This repertoire shows 1.5 million or so distinct CDR3 sequences, more than 30% found once; its top ten account for about 0.25%. The sequencing input was cord blood. This chain uses TRBV20-1 with TRBJ2-1; 12 bases align to TRBD2. This receptor was obtained from a newborn girl in good health. The CDR3 reads CSAGLAGTYNEQFF. The CDR3 DNA sequence: TGCAGTGCTGGACTAGCGGGGACCTACAATGAGCAGTTCTTC.